The 23 T cell receptor beta chains in this list originate from one sample, sequenced in a study of blood T cell repertoires in COVID-19. The repertoire was sequenced with immunoSEQ multiplex PCR; TCRdb's copy has only in-frame clones and lacks some. The top ten hold 7% to 10% of the sample, which has about 210,000 clones, around 83% seen once. The sequencing sample was made of peripheral blood. Receptor source: a woman aged 50 to 65 with acute or convalescent COVID-19.

The gene calls are TRBV24-1 and TRBJ2-5; a possible D gene is TRBD1 (6 bases). Trimming removed 4 bases from V and 4 bases from J, with 9 bases in between. Germline V gene lookup returns CDR1 KGHDR and CDR2 SFDVKD. The CDR3 has 13 amino acids. The chain's CDR3 is CATSEGARETQYF. DNA for the CDR3: TGTGCCACCAGTGAGGGGGCGCGAGAGACCCAGTACTTC.

The V gene is TRBV24-1, the J gene TRBJ2-3; D is perhaps TRBD2 (5 bases). This CDR3 has 16 amino acids. V was pared by 0 bases and J by 6 bases, with 15 bases between. Germline V gene sequence: CDR1 KGHDR, CDR2 SFDVKD. In nucleotides, the CDR3 is TGTGCCACCAGTGATTTGGGACCTAACCAGCGGGATACGCAGTATTTT. As protein: CATSDLGPNQRDTQYF.

This chain joins TRBV10-3 and TRBJ2-3; TRBD2 agrees at 7 bases. CDR1 ENHRY and CDR2 SYGVKD come from the germline V gene. CDR3 length: 16 amino acids. Trimming removed 3 bases from V and 0 bases from J; junction bases left unmatched: 6. CDR3 DNA sequence: TGTGCCATCAGTGATGGCGGGGGAACTAGCACAGATACGCAGTATTTT. Translation gives CAISDGGGTSTDTQYF.

The chain joins TRBV6-1 to TRBJ2-3, with TRBD2 identical over 8 bases. J was trimmed by 2 bases and V by 4 bases; bases with no gene match: 11. Germline V gene sequence: CDR1 MNHNS, CDR2 SASEGT. This CDR3 spans 17 amino acids. This CDR3 is CASSGSGGRTYTDTQYF. The CDR3 DNA reads as TGTGCCAGCAGTGGGAGTGGCGGGAGGACTTACACAGATACGCAGTATTTT.

The genes are TRBV4-1 and TRBJ2-3; 12 bases are shared with TRBD2. V gave up 0 bases and J gave up 1 base; unmatched junction bases: 14. CDR1 and CDR2 (germline): MGHRA, YSYEKL. The CDR3 has 21 amino acids. The CDR3: CASSQEGSSGRASARTDTQYF. As DNA, the CDR3 is TGCGCCAGCAGCCAAGAAGGTTCTAGCGGGAGGGCCTCCGCACGCACAGATACGCAGTATTTT.

This chain joins TRBV6-2 or TRBV6-3 and TRBJ1-1, with D perhaps matching TRBD1 (5 bases). The CDR3 consists of 14 residues. The germline gives CDR1 MNHEY, CDR2 SVGEGT. The germline V and J ends were trimmed by 0 bases and 10 bases, with 15 bases remaining between them. The CDR3 is CASSYSSLGAGAFF. In DNA form, the CDR3 reads TGTGCCAGCAGTTACTCGAGCCTAGGGGCAGGAGCTTTCTTT.

This sequence joins TRBV9 and TRBJ2-2; D is unclear. V lost 4 bases, J lost 5 bases, and 12 bases lay in between. CDR3 size: 14 residues. Germline CDR1 is SGDLS and CDR2 is YYNGEE. CDR3 loop: CASSPYERTGELFF. The CDR3 DNA reads as TGTGCCAGCAGCCCATACGAGCGAACCGGGGAGCTGTTTTTT.

The gene calls are TRBV7-2 and TRBJ1-5; TRBD1 aligns across 7 bases. This CDR3 has 14 amino acids. The junction had 8 bases not matched to a gene; V was cut back by 5 bases and J by 7 bases. Per the germline V gene, CDR1 is SGHTA and CDR2 is FQGNSA. The CDR3 loop is CASSLQGTGQPQHF. For the CDR3, the DNA is TGTGCCAGCAGCCTACAGGGGACTGGACAGCCCCAGCATTTT.

The chain combines TRBV11-2 with TRBJ2-7, with 10 bases lining up with TRBD2. The CDR3 contains 16 residues. J lost 0 bases, V lost 6 bases, and 8 bases had no gene match. Per the germline V gene, CDR1 is SGHAT and CDR2 is FQNNGV. The CDR3 loop is CASSSDGTSDSYEQYF. For the CDR3, the DNA is TGTGCCAGCAGTTCCGATGGGACTAGCGACTCCTACGAGCAGTACTTC.

The chain combines TRBV9 with TRBJ2-7, with D perhaps TRBD2 (5 bases). The germline gives CDR1 SGDLS, CDR2 YYNGEE. Trimming cost V 0 bases and J 4 bases, with 14 bases left between them. The CDR3 covers 15 residues. CDR3 sequence (DNA): TGTGCCAGCAGCGTAGATGGACTGGACCTGTACGAGCAGTACTTC. It codes for CASSVDGLDLYEQYF.

The chain is built from TRBV10-3 and TRBJ2-5; tentatively, D is TRBD2 (5 bases). This CDR3 has 14 amino acids. Trimming pared 2 bases from V and 7 bases from J, leaving 14 bases between. CDR1 is ENHRY and CDR2 is SYGVKD in the germline V gene. The CDR3 here is CAISEEAGPGTQYF. The CDR3 DNA reads as TGTGCCATCAGTGAGGAGGCGGGCCCCGGGACCCAGTACTTC.

The chain couples TRBV10-3 to TRBJ1-4; tentative D call: TRBD1 (5 bases). The CDR3 contains 16 residues. V lost 0 bases and J 7 bases, leaving 15 bases between the germline ends. Looked up from germline, CDR1 is ENHRY and CDR2 is SYGVKD. The CDR3 coding sequence is TGTGCCATCAGTGAGTCGTCGGGAGCCGGGGGTGAAAAACTGTTTTTT. It translates to CAISESSGAGGEKLFF.

The chain employs TRBV28 and TRBJ1-2, with 7 nucleotides matching TRBD1. Germline CDR1 MDHEN, CDR2 SYDVKM. This CDR3 has 16 amino acids. Germline trimming cut 5 bases from V and 1 base from J; bases unmatched to any gene: 10. The CDR3 spells CASSLTRYRGNYGYTF. CDR3 DNA: TGTGCCAGCAGTCTCACCCGGTACAGGGGTAACTATGGCTACACCTTC.

In this sample, this clone turned up once. J is TRBJ2-2 and V is TRBV5-1; D not certain. The length of the CDR3 is 15 residues. Germline loops: CDR1 SGHRS, CDR2 YFSETQ. The ends were cut back, 0 bases at V and 6 bases at J, with 12 bases in the middle. The CDR3 DNA is TGCGCCAGCAGCTTGGCAGGCCCTGGCGCCGGGGAGCTGTTTTTT. It yields the protein CASSLAGPGAGELFF.

The V and J genes are TRBV30 and TRBJ1-4; D remains ambiguous. The CDR3 has 13 amino acids. With 2 bases removed from V and 8 bases from J, the gap between germline ends came to 12 bases. The germline gives CDR1 GTSNPN, CDR2 SVGIG (reference sequence). CDR3 nucleotides: TGTGCCTGGAGTTTCGCGGCGGGGGAAAAACTGTTTTTT. Translated: CAWSFAAGEKLFF.

V usage is TRBV5-1 and J usage is TRBJ1-6; D gene uncertain. The V end was cut by 2 bases, the J end by 8 bases, with 8 bases between. This CDR3 spans 13 amino acids. The germline V gene encodes CDR1 SGHRS and CDR2 YFSETQ. In DNA form, the CDR3 reads TGCGCCAGCAGCTTTAGCGGAGATTCACCCCTCCACTTT. Residues: CASSFSGDSPLHF.

This clone appeared once. The chain links TRBV7-8 to TRBJ2-5, with D possibly TRBD1 on 6 matching bases. V lost 3 bases to trimming and J lost 2 bases, with 13 bases between them. Germline V gene sequence: CDR1 SGHVS, CDR2 FQNEAQ. This CDR3 spans 15 amino acids. CDR3 sequence (DNA): TGTGCCAGCAGCTTTGGAACAGGACAGCAAGAGACCCAGTACTTC. Translation gives CASSFGTGQQETQYF.

The genes are TRBV7-9 and TRBJ1-1; 7 nucleotides agree with TRBD1. Trimming took 4 bases from V and 6 from J; bases not matched to a gene: 2. From germline, CDR1 is SEHNR and CDR2 FQNEAQ (reference sequence). This CDR3 is built from 12 residues. DNA for the CDR3: TGTGCCAGCAGCTCCCAGGGGGCTGAAGCTTTCTTT. Translated, it gives CASSSQGAEAFF.

This chain uses TRBV27 with TRBJ2-2; 12 positions agree with TRBD2. The J segment lost 7 bases and the V segment lost 5 bases, leaving 5 bases of the junction unmatched. Germline-derived CDR1 and CDR2 are MNHEY and SMNVEV (reference sequence). The length of the CDR3 is 15 residues. DNA of the CDR3: TGTGCCAGCAGTCCTAGCGGGAGGGCCGTCGGGGAGCTGTTTTTT. Protein: CASSPSGRAVGELFF.

CDR3: CASSRGGQGRTEAFF. The DNA for the CDR3 is TGTGCCAGCAGCCGCGGGGGACAGGGAAGGACTGAAGCTTTCTTT. This rearrangement joins TRBV28 to TRBJ1-1; 9 nucleotides line up with TRBD1. J lost 5 bases, V lost 6 bases, and 10 bases had no gene match. The CDR3 totals 15 residues. Germline V CDR1 and CDR2: MDHEN, SYDVKM.

There are a few counts of this clone. The V call is TRBV18, the J call TRBJ2-2; 11 nucleotides line up with TRBD1. Germline V gene sequence: CDR1 KGHSH, CDR2 LQKENI. J was trimmed by 5 bases and V by 0 bases; bases with no gene match: 11. The CDR3 extends over 19 amino acids. The CDR3: CASSPPVTPGQGVTGELFF. DNA of the CDR3: TGTGCCAGCTCACCACCAGTTACTCCGGGACAGGGGGTAACCGGGGAGCTGTTTTTT. The variable domain in full, with the rest retrieved from reference TRBV18 and TRBJ2-2, is NAGVMQNPRHLVRRRGQEARLRCSPMKGHSHVYWYRQLPEEGLKFMVYLQKENIIDESGMPKERFSAEFPKEGPSILRIQQVVRGDSAAYFCASSPPVTPGQGVTGELFFGEGSRLTVL.

The chain links TRBV10-3 to TRBJ2-5, with D possibly being TRBD1 (5 bases). This CDR3 has 13 residues. From germline, CDR1 is ENHRY and CDR2 SYGVKD. Deletions cut 2 bases from V and 4 bases from J, with 8 bases between. The CDR3 loop reads CAISEGQGETQYF. CDR3 bases: TGTGCCATCAGTGAGGGGCAGGGAGAGACCCAGTACTTC.

V and J are TRBV29-1 and TRBJ2-2; the D is unclear. CDR3 length: 12 amino acids. V gave up 2 bases and J gave up 7 bases, with 8 bases separating them. Per the germline V gene, CDR1 is SQVTM and CDR2 is ANQGSEA. CDR3 residues: CSVERRNGELFF. The CDR3 bases are TGCAGCGTTGAACGGCGGAACGGGGAGCTGTTTTTT.